The present TCR beta chain was sequenced within a study of early T cells in non-severe SARS-CoV-2 infection. Whole-study context: Bulk RNA from unsorted whole blood was sequenced; chains were unpaired. Findings and caveats of the study: VDJdb matching skewed toward anti-spike CD8 responses, missing private and CD4 specificities.

At least ten counts were recorded for this clonotype. The antigen remains unidentified. Unique molecular identifiers were attached to individual cDNA molecules. Using its own MiXCR run on the 5' RACE reads, TCRdb lists one record per CDR3 protein. Of around 70,000 distinct CDR3 sequences detected, more than 9% appear once; the ten largest clones hold roughly 3.9%. The ends were cut back, 6 bases at V and 1 base at J, with 13 bases in the middle. The CDR3 consists of 15 residues. Per the germline V gene, CDR1 is SNHLY and CDR2 is FYNNEI. The chain combines TRBV2 with TRBJ1-5; D unresolved. The clonotype comes from an adult who was a healthcare worker with PCR-confirmed SARS-CoV-2 infection or an uninfected control (not recorded which). The material sequenced was whole blood. Written as DNA, the CDR3 is TGTGCCAGCAGACCTTCGCCGGGGAGCAATCAGCCCCAGCATTTT. Its protein product is CASRPSPGSNQPQHF. Complete variable domain (other parts from reference TRBV2 and TRBJ1-5): EPEVTQTPSHQVTQMGQEVILRCVPISNHLYFYWYRQILGQKVEFLVSFYNNEISEKSEIFDDQFSVERPDGSNFTLKIRSTKLEDSAMYFCASRPSPGSNQPQHFGDGTRLSIL.